This TCR beta chain was sequenced during a study of blood T cell repertoires in COVID-19. About the research overall: Donors in the United States, Italy and Spain gave samples during acute or convalescent COVID-19.

Per the authors' pipeline: Reference gene primer amplification yielded estimated nucleated cell counts. TCRdb's copy holds only in-frame clones and misses some; the assay was immunoSEQ multiplex PCR. The V and J calls and clone size were taken over from that table, and D and trimming were inferred from the DNA. This repertoire shows some 150,000 clones, 80% to 90% found once; its top ten account for 7% to 10%. The CDR3 runs to 17 residues. V dropped 3 bases and J dropped 4; count of bases not matched to a gene: 5. Germline V lookup: CDR1 SGDLS, CDR2 YYNGEE. This sequence was found in a human donor with acute or convalescent COVID-19. The donor label of this sample is uncertain. The sample consisted of peripheral blood. The V call is TRBV9, the J call TRBJ2-1; 15 positions agree with TRBD2. For the CDR3, the DNA is TGTGCCAGCAGCGCGGGACTAGCGGGGGGTTTATACAATGAGCAGTTCTTC. Residues: CASSAGLAGGLYNEQFF.